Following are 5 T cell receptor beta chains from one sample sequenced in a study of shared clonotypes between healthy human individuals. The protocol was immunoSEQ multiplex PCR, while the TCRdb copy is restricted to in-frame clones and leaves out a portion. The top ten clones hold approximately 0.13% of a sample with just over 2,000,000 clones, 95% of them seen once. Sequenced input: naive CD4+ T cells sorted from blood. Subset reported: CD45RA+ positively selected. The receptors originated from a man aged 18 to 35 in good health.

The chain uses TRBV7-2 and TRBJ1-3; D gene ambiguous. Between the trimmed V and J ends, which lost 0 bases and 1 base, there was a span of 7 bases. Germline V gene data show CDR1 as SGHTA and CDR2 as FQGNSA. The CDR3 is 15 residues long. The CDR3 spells CASSLAVGSGNTIYF. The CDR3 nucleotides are TGTGCCAGCAGCTTAGCGGTCGGGTCTGGAAACACCATATATTTT.

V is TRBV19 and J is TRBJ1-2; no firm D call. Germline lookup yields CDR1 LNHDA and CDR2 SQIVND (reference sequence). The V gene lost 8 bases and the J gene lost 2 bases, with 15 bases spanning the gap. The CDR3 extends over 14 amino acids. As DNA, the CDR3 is TGTGCCAGTCATGACCCGGGAGTAAACTATGGCTACACCTTC. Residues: CASHDPGVNYGYTF.

CDR3: CASNGLATYNEQFF. CDR3 in DNA: TGTGCCAGCAATGGTCTAGCGACATACAATGAGCAGTTCTTC. V is TRBV2 and J is TRBJ2-1; D possibly corresponds to TRBD2 (6 bases). The germline CDR1 and CDR2 sequences are SNHLY and FYNNEI. The length of the CDR3 is 14 residues. Trimming took off 7 bases at V and 4 bases at J, with 14 bases between the two ends.

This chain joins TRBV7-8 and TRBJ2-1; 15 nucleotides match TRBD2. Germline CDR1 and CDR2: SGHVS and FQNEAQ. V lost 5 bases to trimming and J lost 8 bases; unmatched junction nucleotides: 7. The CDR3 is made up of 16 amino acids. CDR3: CASSLGLAGGPYEQFF. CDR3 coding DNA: TGTGCCAGCAGCCTAGGACTAGCGGGAGGGCCTTATGAGCAGTTCTTC.

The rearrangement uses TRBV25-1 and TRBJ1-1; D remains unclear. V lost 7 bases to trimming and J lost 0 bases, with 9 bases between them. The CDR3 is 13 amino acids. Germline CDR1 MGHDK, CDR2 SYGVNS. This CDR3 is CASTRTVNTEAFF. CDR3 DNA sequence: TGTGCCAGCACCAGAACAGTGAACACTGAAGCTTTCTTT.